These 10 T cell receptor beta chains were all obtained from the same sample, sequenced in a study of T cell repertoires in cytomegalovirus infection. One entry per CDR3 protein results from TCRdb running MiXCR on the reads. The sample has 200,000 to 300,000 distinct CDR3 sequences; more than 9% are singletons. Source material: PBMCs. The receptors were sampled from a human donor in good health (CMV status not recorded). Some clones in this sample may be carry-over from other donors' samples.

In its sample, this clonotype was seen many times. This chain links TRBV7-2 with TRBJ2-7; 7 nucleotides align to TRBD2. This CDR3 spans 14 amino acids. CDR1 is SGHTA, CDR2 FQGNSA, per germline. V lost 0 bases and J lost 6; bases outside the gene matches: 5. The CDR3 protein is CASSLAVLAIEQYF. The CDR3 bases are TGTGCCAGCAGCTTAGCCGTACTAGCGATCGAGCAGTACTTC.

Only a few counts were recorded for this clonotype. This rearrangement joins TRBV6-4 to TRBJ2-7; TRBD2 aligns across 8 bases. Germline values: CDR1 MRHNA, CDR2 SNTAGT. This CDR3 is 16 amino acids long. V shed 0 bases and J 4 bases; nucleotides not matched to a gene: 8. CDR3 sequence: CASSDSSRGGRYEQYF. CDR3 DNA: TGTGCCAGCAGTGACTCATCCCGGGGGGGCCGGTACGAGCAGTACTTC.

This clonotype showed up many times. The rearrangement uses TRBV28 and TRBJ2-7, with D hard to call. The germline V gene has CDR1 MDHEN and CDR2 SYDVKM. The CDR3 loop spans 12 amino acids. V was cut by 5 bases and J by 5 bases, with 10 bases left in between. The CDR3 spells CASSVQLDEQYF. Written as DNA, the CDR3 is TGTGCCAGCAGTGTACAGTTAGACGAGCAGTACTTC.

This clonotype has a count of ten or more. The chain employs TRBV7-2 and TRBJ2-5; D could derive from TRBD1 or TRBD2 (7 bases each). The germline CDR1 and CDR2 sequences are SGHTA and FQGNSA. The CDR3 covers 14 residues. Trimming cost V 7 bases and J 3 bases, with 15 bases left between them. CDR3 in DNA: TGTGCCAGCATCCCAGGGGGGGGAAAAGAGACCCAGTACTTC. Its protein is CASIPGGGKETQYF.

This clonotype has at least ten counts. The V gene is TRBV7-2, the J gene TRBJ2-2; D gene uncertain. CDR1 is SGHTA and CDR2 is FQGNSA in the germline V gene. CDR3 length: 14 residues. V lost 3 bases to trimming and J lost 6 bases, with 11 bases between them. The CDR3 coding sequence is TGTGCCAGCAGCTTGACTCCCATGGCCGGGGAGCTGTTTTTT. It codes for CASSLTPMAGELFF.

V usage is TRBV20-1 and J usage is TRBJ2-3; D possibly corresponds to TRBD2 (6 bases). Germline V gene data show CDR1 as DFQATT and CDR2 as SNEGSKA (reference sequence). V was pared by 3 bases and J by 5 bases, with 18 bases between. The CDR3 length is 15 residues. The CDR3 loop reads CSASWGQGGEDTQYF. The DNA of the CDR3 is TGCAGTGCTAGTTGGGGCCAAGGAGGGGAAGATACGCAGTATTTT.

The chain carries TRBV7-2 and TRBJ2-7; 7 positions agree with TRBD1. The germline V gene encodes CDR1 SGHTA and CDR2 FQGNSA. Trimming took 3 bases from V and 5 from J; bases not matched to a gene: 4. This CDR3 region has 13 residues. The CDR3 loop reads CASSLGTVNEQYF. The CDR3 coding sequence is TGTGCCAGCAGCTTGGGGACAGTCAACGAGCAGTACTTC.

This clonotype occurred many times. V gene TRBV7-2 combines with J gene TRBJ2-3, with D maybe TRBD2 (5 bases). The germline V and J ends were trimmed by 4 bases and 4 bases, with 15 bases remaining between them. This CDR3 region has 15 residues. CDR1 is SGHTA, CDR2 FQGNSA, per germline. CDR3: CASSSSLTTSDTQYF. The CDR3 region has the DNA TGTGCCAGCAGCTCTAGCCTGACTACCTCAGATACGCAGTATTTT.

The J gene is TRBJ1-6, the V gene TRBV5-1; 9 bases match TRBD1. Trimming removed 4 bases from V and 5 bases from J; junction bases left unmatched: 4. Looked up from germline, CDR1 is SGHRS and CDR2 is YFSETQ. The CDR3 extends over 15 amino acids. CDR3 DNA sequence: TGCGCCAGCAGCAGGGACAGGGCGGATAATTCACCCCTCCACTTT. Its protein product is CASSRDRADNSPLHF.

This clonotype was counted at least ten times. DNA for the CDR3: TGTGCCAGCAGCTTAAATAGCGGGAGGGGGGGGGATACGCAGTATTTT. It encodes CASSLNSGRGGDTQYF. The genes are TRBV7-2 and TRBJ2-3, with 11 bases matching TRBD2. Germline V gene sequence: CDR1 SGHTA, CDR2 FQGNSA. The length of the CDR3 is 16 residues. V shed 2 bases and J 6 bases; nucleotides not matched to a gene: 7.